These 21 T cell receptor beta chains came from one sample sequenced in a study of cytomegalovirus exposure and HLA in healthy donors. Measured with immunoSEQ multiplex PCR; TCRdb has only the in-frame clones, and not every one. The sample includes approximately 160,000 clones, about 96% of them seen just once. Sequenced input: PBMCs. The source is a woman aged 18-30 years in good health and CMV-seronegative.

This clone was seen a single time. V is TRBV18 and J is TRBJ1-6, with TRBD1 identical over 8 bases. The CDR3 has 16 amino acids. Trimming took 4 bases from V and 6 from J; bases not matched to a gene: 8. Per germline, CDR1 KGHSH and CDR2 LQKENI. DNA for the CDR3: TGTGCCAGCTCACAAGCCCAGGGGGCGATTAATTCACCCCTCCACTTT. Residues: CASSQAQGAINSPLHF.

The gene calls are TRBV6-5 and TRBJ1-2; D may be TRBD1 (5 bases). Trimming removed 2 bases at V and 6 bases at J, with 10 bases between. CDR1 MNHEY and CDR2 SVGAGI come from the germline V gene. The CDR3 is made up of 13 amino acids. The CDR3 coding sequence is TGTGCCAGCAGTTACGGGGCAGGGAATGGCTACACCTTC. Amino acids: CASSYGAGNGYTF.

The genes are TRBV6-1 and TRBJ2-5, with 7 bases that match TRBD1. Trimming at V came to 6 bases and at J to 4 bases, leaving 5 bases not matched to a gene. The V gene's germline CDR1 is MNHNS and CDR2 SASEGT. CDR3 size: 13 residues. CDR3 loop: CASRLQGRETQYF. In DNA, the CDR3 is TGTGCCAGCAGGCTACAGGGGCGAGAGACCCAGTACTTC.

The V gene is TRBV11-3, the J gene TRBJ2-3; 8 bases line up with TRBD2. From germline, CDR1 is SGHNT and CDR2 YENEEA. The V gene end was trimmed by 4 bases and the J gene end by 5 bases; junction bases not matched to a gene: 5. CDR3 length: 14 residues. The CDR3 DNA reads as TGTGCCAGCAGCTCCGGGGGGGTTCGAGATACGCAGTATTTT. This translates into CASSSGGVRDTQYF.

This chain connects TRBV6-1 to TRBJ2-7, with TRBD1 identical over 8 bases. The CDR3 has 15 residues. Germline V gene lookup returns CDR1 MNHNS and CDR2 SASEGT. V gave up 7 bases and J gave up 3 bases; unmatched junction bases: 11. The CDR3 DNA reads TGTGCCAGCAAGATGGAGAACAGGGGGGACTACGAGCAGTACTTC. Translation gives CASKMENRGDYEQYF.

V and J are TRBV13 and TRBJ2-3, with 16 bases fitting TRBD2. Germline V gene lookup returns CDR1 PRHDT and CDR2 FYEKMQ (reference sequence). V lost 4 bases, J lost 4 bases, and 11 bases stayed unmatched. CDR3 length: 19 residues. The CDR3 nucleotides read TGTGCCAGCAGCTCGGGACTAGCGGGGGGGCGTTACTTCGCAGATACGCAGTATTTT. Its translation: CASSSGLAGGRYFADTQYF.

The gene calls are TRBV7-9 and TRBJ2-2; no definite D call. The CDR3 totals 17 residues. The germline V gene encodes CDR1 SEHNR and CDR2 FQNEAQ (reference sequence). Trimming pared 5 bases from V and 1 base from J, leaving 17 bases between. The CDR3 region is CASSHDSLRQNTGELFF. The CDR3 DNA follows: TGTGCCAGCAGCCACGACTCGCTGAGGCAGAACACCGGGGAGCTGTTTTTT.

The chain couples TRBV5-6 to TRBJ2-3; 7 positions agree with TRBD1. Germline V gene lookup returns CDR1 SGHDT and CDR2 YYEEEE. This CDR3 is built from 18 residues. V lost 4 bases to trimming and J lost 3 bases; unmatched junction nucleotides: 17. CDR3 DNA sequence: TGTGCCAGCAGCCTGAGACAGGGCGCTCAATACAGGACAGATACGCAGTATTTT. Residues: CASSLRQGAQYRTDTQYF.

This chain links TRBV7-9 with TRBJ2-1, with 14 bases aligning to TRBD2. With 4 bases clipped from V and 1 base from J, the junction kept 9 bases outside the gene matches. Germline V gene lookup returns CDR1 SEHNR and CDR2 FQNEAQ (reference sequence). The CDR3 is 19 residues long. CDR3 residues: CASSSPRTSGGYSYNEQFF. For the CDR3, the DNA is TGTGCCAGCAGCTCCCCGAGGACTAGCGGGGGGTATTCCTACAATGAGCAGTTCTTC. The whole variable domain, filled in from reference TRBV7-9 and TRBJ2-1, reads DTGVSQNPRHKITKRGQNVTFRCDPISEHNRLYWYRQTLGQGPEFLTYFQNEAQLEKSRLLSDRFSAERPKGSFSTLEIQRTEQGDSAMYLCASSSPRTSGGYSYNEQFFGPGTRLTVL.

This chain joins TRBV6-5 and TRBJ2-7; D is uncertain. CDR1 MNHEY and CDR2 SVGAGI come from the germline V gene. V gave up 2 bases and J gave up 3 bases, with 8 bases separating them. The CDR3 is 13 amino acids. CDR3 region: CASSYSPLYEQYF. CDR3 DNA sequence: TGTGCCAGCAGTTACAGCCCCCTCTACGAGCAGTACTTC.

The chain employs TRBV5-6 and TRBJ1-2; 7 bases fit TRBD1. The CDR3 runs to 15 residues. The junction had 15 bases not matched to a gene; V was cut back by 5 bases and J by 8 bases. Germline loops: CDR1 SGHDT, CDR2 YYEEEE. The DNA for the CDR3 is TGTGCCAGCAGGAGAAACTTAAACACAGGGGACGGCTACACCTTC. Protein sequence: CASRRNLNTGDGYTF.

CDR3 nucleotide sequence: TGCAGCGTTGAAGGGGCGGCAGGGCCCTACGAGCAGTACTTC. This encodes CSVEGAAGPYEQYF. The chain carries TRBV29-1 and TRBJ2-7; tentatively, D is TRBD1 (5 bases). V lost 1 base and J lost 2, with 12 bases in between. The length of the CDR3 is 14 residues. CDR1 and CDR2 (germline): SQVTM, ANQGSEA.

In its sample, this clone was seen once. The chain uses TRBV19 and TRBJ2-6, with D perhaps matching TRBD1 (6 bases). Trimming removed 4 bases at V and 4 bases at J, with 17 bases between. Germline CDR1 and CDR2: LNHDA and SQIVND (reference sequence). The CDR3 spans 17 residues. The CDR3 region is CASSSQQGSAGANVLTF. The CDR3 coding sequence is TGTGCCAGTAGTAGTCAACAGGGCTCAGCGGGGGCCAACGTCCTGACTTTC.

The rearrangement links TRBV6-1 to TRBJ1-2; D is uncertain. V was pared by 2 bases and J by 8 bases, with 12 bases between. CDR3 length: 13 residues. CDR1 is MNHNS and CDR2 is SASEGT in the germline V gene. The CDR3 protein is CASSEFLRAGYTF. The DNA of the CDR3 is TGTGCCAGCAGTGAATTCTTGCGGGCCGGCTACACCTTC.

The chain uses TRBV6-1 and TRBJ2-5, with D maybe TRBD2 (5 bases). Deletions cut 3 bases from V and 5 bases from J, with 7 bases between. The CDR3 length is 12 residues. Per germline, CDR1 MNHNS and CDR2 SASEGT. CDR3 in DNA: TGTGCCAGCAGTGAGCGGGTCGAGACCCAGTACTTC. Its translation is CASSERVETQYF.

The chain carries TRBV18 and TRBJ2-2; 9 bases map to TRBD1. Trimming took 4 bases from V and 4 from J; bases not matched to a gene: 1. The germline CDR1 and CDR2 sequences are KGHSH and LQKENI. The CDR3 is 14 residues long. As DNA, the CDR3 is TGTGCCAGCTCACGGGACAGGGCCACCGGGGAGCTGTTTTTT. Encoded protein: CASSRDRATGELFF.

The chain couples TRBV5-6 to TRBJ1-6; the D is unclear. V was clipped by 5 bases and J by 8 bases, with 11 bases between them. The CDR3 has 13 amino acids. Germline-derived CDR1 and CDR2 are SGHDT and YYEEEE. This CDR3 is CASSLPPDSPLHF. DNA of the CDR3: TGTGCCAGCAGTCTCCCCCCTGATTCACCCCTCCACTTT.

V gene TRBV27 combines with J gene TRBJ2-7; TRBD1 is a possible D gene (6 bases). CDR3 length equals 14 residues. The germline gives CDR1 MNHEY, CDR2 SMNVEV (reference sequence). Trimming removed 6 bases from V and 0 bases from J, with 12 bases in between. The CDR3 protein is CASSPRQDSYEQYF. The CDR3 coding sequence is TGTGCCAGCAGCCCAAGACAGGACTCCTACGAGCAGTACTTC.

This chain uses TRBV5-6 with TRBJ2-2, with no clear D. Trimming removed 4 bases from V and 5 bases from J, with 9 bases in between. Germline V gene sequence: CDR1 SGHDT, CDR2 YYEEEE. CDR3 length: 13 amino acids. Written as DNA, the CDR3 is TGTGCCAGCAGCGCCGACTGGACCGGGGAGCTGTTTTTT. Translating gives CASSADWTGELFF.

The CDR3 loop reads CASIDERGLWGTAYGYTF. The DNA for the CDR3 is TGTGCCAGCATCGATGAGCGCGGACTGTGGGGAACCGCCTATGGCTACACCTTC. The V gene is TRBV6-4, the J gene TRBJ1-2, with no clear D. Germline-derived CDR1 and CDR2 are MRHNA and SNTAGT. The CDR3 loop spans 18 amino acids. Between the trimmed V and J ends, which lost 7 bases and 4 bases, there was a span of 28 bases.

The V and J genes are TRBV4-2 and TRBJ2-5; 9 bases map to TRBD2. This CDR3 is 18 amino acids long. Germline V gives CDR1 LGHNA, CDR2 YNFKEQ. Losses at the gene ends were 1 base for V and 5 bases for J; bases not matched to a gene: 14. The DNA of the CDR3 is TGTGCCAGCAGCCAAGTAGCTGCGCGGGGGGGCCTCCAGGAGACCCAGTACTTC. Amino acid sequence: CASSQVAARGGLQETQYF.